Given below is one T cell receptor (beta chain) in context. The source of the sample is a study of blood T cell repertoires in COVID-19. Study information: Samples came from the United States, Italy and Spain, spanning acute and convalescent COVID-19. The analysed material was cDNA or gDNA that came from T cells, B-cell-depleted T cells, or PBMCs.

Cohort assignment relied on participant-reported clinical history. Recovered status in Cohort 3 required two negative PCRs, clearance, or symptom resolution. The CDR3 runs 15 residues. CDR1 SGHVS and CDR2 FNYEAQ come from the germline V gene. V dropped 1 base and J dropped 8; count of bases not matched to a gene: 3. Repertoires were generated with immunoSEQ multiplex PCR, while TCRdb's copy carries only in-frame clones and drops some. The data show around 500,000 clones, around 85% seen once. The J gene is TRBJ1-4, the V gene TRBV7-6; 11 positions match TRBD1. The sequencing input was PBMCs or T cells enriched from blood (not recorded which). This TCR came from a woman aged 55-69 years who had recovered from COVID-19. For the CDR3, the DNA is TGTGCCAGCAGCTTAGAAAGGACAGGGGGCGAAAAACTGTTTTTT. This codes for CASSLERTGGEKLFF.